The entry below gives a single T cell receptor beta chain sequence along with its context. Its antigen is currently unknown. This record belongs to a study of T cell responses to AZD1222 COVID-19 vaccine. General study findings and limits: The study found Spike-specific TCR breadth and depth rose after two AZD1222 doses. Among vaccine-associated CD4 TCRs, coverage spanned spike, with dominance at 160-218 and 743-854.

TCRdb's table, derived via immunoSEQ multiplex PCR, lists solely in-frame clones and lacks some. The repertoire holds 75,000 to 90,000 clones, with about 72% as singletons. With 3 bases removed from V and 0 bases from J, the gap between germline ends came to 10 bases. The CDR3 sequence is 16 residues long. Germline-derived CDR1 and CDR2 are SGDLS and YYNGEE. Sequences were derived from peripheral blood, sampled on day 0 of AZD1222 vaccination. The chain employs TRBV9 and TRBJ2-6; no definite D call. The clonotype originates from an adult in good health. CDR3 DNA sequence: TGTGCCAGCAGCGACCCAGGTAGCTCTGGGGCCAACGTCCTGACTTTC. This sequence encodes CASSDPGSSGANVLTF.